This note documents a single TCR beta chain sequence. This sample is part of a study of human T cells and chemical hapten exposure. Time point of the sample: pre-sensitization, week 0. Documented treatment: therapeutic diphenylcyclopropenone sensitization with weekly scalp DPC. TCRdb used MiXCR to reprocess the RACE reads, holding one entry per CDR3 protein. The sample shows about 51,000 distinct CDR3 sequences, approximately 9.8% of them seen only once. The CDR3 contains 15 residues. J lost 6 bases, V lost 5 bases, and 7 bases had no gene match. CDR1 is MGHRA and CDR2 is YSYEKL in the germline V gene.

The sequence was collected from a woman between 35 and 50 years old with alopecia areata. Some clones in this sample may be carry-over from other donors' samples. This rearrangement joins TRBV4-1 to TRBJ1-1; 12 bases fit TRBD1. The source was whole blood, collected in connection with sensitization to the hapten diphenylcyclopropenone (DPC). The CDR3 DNA sequence: TGCGCCAGCAGCTCGGGGCGGGACAGGGGGCCTGAAGCTTTCTTT. The encoded protein is CASSSGRDRGPEAFF.